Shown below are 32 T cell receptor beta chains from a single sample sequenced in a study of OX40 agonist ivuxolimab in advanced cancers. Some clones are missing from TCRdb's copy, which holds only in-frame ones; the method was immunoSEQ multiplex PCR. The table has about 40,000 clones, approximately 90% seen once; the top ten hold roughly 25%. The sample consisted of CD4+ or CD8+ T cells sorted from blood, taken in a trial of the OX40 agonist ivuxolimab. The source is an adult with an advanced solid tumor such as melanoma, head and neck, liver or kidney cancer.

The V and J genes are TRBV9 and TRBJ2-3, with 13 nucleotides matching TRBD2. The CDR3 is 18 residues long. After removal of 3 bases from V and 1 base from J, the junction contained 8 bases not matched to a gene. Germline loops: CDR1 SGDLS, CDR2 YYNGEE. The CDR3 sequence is CASSDGTGTSGGTDTQYF. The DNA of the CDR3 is TGTGCCAGCAGCGATGGGACAGGGACTAGCGGGGGCACAGATACGCAGTATTTT.

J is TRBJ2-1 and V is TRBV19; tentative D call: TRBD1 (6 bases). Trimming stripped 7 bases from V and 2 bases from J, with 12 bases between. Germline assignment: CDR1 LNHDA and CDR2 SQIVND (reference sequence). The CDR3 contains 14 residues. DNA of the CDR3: TGTGCCAGTACCAGGAAGGGGGCCTACAATGAGCAGTTCTTC. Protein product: CASTRKGAYNEQFF.

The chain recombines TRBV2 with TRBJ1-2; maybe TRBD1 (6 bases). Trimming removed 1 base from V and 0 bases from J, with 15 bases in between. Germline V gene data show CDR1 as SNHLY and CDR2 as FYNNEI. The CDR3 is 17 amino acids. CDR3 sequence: CASSEGSRKGANYGYTF. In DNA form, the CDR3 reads TGTGCCAGCAGTGAAGGGTCCCGTAAGGGGGCTAACTATGGCTACACCTTC.

Here the CDR3 reads CASSLDDSWDSYEQYF. The CDR3 coding sequence is TGTGCCAGCAGCTTGGATGATTCATGGGATTCCTACGAGCAGTACTTC. This sequence joins TRBV5-8 and TRBJ2-7; no firm D call. Trimming took off 0 bases at V and 1 base at J, with 14 bases between the two ends. Germline V gene data show CDR1 as SGHTS and CDR2 as YDEGEE. The CDR3 sequence is 16 residues long.

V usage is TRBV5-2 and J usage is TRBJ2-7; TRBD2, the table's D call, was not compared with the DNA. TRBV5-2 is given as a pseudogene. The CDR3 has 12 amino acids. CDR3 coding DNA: TGTGCCAGCAGCCCGGGTGGCTACGAGCAGTACTTC. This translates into CASSPGGYEQYF.

The CDR3 spells CASSVGRLEGLSYNEQFF. The CDR3 nucleotides read TGTGCCAGCAGCGTAGGAAGGTTGGAGGGTTTATCCTACAATGAGCAGTTCTTC. The chain combines TRBV9 with TRBJ2-1, with D maybe TRBD2 (6 bases). This CDR3 has 18 amino acids. Germline lookup yields CDR1 SGDLS and CDR2 YYNGEE. V was clipped by 0 bases and J by 1 base, with 17 bases between them.

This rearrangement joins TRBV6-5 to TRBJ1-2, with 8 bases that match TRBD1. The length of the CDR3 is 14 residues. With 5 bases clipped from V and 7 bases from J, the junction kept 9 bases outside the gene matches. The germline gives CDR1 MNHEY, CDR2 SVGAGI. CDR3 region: CASSQDRGRSGYTF. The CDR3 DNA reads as TGTGCCAGCAGTCAAGACAGGGGAAGGAGTGGCTACACCTTC.

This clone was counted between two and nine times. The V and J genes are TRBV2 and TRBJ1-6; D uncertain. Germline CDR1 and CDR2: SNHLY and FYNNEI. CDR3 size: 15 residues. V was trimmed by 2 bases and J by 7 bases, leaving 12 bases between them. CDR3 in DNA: TGTGCCAGCAGTGAACGGTCAGGAGAAAATTCACCCCTCCACTTT. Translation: CASSERSGENSPLHF.

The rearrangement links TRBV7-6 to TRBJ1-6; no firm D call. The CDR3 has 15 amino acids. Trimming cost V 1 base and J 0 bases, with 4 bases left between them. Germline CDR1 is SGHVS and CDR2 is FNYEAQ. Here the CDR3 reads CASSLGNSYNSPLHF. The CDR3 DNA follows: TGTGCCAGCAGCTTAGGGAACTCCTATAATTCACCCCTCCACTTT.

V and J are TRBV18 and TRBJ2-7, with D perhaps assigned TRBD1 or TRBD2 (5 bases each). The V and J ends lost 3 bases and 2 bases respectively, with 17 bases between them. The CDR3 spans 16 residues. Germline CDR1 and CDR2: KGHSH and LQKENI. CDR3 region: CASSPTPGRAAYEQYF. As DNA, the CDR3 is TGTGCCAGCTCACCGACTCCGGGACGGGCGGCCTACGAGCAGTACTTC.

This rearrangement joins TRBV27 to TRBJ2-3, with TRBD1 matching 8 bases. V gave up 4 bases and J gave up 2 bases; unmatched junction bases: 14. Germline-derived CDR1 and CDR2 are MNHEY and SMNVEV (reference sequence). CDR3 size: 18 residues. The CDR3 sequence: CASSSTAPTGDNTDTQYF. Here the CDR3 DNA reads TGTGCCAGCAGTTCCACAGCCCCGACAGGGGATAACACAGATACGCAGTATTTT.

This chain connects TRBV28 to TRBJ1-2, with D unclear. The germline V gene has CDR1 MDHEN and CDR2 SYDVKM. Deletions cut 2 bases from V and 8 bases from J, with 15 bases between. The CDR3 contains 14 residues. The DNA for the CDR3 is TGTGCCAGCAGTTTAGGACGGTGGGTGATAGGCTACACCTTC. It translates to CASSLGRWVIGYTF.

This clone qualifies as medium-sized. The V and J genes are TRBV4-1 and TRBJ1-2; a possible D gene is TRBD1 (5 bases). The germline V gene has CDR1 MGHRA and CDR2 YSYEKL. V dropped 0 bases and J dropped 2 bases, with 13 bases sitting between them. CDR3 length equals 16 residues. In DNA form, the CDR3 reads TGCGCCAGCAGCCAAGATAGTTATAGGGGAAACTATGGCTACACCTTC. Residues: CASSQDSYRGNYGYTF.

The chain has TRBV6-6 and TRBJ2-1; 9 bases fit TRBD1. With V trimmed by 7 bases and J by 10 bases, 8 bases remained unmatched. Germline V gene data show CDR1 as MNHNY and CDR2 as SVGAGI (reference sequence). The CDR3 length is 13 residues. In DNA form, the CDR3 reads TGTGCCAGCACCGACAGGGGGTTATGGGAGCAGTTCTTC. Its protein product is CASTDRGLWEQFF.

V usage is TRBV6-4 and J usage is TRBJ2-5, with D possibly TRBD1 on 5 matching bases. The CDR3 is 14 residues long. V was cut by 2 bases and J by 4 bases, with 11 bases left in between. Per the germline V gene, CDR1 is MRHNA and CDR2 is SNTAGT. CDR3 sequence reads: CASSDGANPETQYF. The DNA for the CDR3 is TGTGCCAGCAGTGACGGGGCAAACCCAGAGACCCAGTACTTC.

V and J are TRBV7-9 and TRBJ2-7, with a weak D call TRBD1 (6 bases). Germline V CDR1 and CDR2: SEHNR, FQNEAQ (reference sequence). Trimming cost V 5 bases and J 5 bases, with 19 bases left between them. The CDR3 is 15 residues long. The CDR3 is CASSEMGAGSDEQYF. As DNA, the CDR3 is TGTGCCAGCAGCGAGATGGGGGCCGGGTCAGACGAGCAGTACTTC.

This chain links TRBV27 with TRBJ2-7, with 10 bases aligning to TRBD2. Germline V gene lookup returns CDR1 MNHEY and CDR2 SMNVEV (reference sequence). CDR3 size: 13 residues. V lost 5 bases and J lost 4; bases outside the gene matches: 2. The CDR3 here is CASSNSGGYEQYF. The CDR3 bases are TGTGCCAGCAGTAATAGCGGGGGGTACGAGCAGTACTTC.

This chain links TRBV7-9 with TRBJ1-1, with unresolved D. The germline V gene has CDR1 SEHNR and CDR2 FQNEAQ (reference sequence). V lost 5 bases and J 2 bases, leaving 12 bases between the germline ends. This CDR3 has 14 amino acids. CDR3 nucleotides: TGTGCCAGCAGCCCCTGGACGGACAACACTGAAGCTTTCTTT. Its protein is CASSPWTDNTEAFF.

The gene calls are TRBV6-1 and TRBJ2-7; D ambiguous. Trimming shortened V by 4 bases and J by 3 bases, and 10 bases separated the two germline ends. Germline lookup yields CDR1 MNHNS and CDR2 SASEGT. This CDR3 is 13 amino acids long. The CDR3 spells CASSARSVYEQYF. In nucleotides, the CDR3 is TGTGCCAGCAGTGCCCGGAGCGTCTACGAGCAGTACTTC.

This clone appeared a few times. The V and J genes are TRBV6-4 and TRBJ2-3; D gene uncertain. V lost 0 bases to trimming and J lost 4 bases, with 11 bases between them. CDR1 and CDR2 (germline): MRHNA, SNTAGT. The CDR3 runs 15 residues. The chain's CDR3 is CASSDSVGRPDTQYF. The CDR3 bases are TGTGCCAGCAGTGACTCGGTTGGGCGCCCAGATACGCAGTATTTT.

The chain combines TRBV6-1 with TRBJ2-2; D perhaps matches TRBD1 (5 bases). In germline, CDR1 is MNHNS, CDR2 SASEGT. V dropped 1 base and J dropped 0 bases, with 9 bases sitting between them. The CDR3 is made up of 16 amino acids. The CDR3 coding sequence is TGTGCCAGCAGTGAAGGCAGGGCCGCGAACACCGGGGAGCTGTTTTTT. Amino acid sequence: CASSEGRAANTGELFF.

This CDR3 is CASSSSGTGYGYTF. CDR3 DNA sequence: TGTGCCAGCAGTTCTTCCGGGACAGGGTATGGCTACACCTTC. V is TRBV27 and J is TRBJ1-2; TRBD1 matches 9 bases. V dropped 4 bases and J dropped 5; count of bases not matched to a gene: 5. The CDR3 totals 14 residues. Germline-derived CDR1 and CDR2 are MNHEY and SMNVEV (reference sequence).

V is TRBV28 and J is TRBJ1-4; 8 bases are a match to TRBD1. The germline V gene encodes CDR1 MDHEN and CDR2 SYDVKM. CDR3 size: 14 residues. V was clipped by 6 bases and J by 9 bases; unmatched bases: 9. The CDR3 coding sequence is TGTGCCAGCAGCACCTGGGACAGGTCTAAAAAACTGTTTTTT. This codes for CASSTWDRSKKLFF.

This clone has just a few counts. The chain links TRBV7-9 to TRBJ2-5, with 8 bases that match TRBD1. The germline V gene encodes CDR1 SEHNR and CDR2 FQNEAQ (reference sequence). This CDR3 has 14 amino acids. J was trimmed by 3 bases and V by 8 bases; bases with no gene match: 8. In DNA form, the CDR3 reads TGTGCCAGCGACAAAGGACAGGGAGAAGAGACCCAGTACTTC. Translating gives CASDKGQGEETQYF.

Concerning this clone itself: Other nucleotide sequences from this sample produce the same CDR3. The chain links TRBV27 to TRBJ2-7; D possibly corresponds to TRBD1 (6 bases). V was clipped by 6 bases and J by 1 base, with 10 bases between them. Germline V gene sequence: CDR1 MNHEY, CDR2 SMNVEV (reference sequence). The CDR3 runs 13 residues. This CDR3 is CASSLQGSYEQYF. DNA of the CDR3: TGTGCCAGCAGCTTACAGGGTTCCTACGAGCAGTACTTC.

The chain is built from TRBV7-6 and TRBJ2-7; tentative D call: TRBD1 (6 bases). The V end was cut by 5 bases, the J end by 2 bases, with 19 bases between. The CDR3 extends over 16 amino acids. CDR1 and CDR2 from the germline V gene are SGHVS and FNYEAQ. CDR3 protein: CASSADSGTTPYEQYF. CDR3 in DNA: TGTGCCAGCAGCGCGGACTCCGGGACAACGCCCTACGAGCAGTACTTC.

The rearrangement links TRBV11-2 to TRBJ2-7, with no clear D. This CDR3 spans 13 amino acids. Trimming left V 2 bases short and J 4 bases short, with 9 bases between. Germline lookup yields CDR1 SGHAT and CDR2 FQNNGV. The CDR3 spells CASSLTRTYEQYF. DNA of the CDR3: TGTGCCAGCAGCTTAACCCGTACTTACGAGCAGTACTTC.

The CDR3 DNA sequence: TGTGCCAGCCGCCTTATTGGCGGGGGTTCGAGGAATGAGCAGTTCTTC. Protein sequence: CASRLIGGGSRNEQFF. This chain uses TRBV27 with TRBJ2-1; 7 bases match TRBD2. Germline V CDR1 and CDR2: MNHEY, SMNVEV (reference sequence). There are 16 residues in the CDR3. V lost 8 bases and J lost 7; bases outside the gene matches: 17.

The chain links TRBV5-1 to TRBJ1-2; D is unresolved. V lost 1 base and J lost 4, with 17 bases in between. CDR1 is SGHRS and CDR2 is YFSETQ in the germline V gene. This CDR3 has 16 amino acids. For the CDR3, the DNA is TGCGCCAGCAGCTTGCGGGATGAGGAGCCCTTCTATGGCTACACCTTC. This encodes CASSLRDEEPFYGYTF.

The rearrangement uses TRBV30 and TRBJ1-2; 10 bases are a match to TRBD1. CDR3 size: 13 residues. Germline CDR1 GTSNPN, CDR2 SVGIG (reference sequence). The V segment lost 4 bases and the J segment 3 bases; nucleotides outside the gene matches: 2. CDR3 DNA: TGTGCCTGGATCGGACAGGGGGACTATGGCTACACCTTC. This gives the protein CAWIGQGDYGYTF.

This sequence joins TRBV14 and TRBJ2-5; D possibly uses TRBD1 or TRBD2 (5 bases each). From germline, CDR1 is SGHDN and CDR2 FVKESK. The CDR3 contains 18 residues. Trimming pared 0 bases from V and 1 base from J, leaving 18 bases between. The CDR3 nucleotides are TGTGCCAGCAGCCAAGATCCGCCGGGACCGTCCTTCCAAGAGACCCAGTACTTC. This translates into CASSQDPPGPSFQETQYF.

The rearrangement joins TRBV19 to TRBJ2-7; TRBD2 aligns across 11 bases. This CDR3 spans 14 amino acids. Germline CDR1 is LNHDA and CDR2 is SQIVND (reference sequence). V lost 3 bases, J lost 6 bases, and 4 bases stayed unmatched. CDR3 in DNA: TGTGCCAGTAGTATTGGGACTAGCGGCCTCGAGCAGTACTTC. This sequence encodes CASSIGTSGLEQYF.